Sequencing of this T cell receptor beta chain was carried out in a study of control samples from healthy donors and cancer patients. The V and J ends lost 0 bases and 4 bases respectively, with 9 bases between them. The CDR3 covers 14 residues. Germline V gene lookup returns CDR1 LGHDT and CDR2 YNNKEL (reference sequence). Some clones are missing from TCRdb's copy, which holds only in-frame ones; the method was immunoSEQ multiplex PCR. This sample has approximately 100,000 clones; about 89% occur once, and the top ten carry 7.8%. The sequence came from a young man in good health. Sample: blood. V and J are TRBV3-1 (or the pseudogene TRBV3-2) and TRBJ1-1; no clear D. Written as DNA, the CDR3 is TGTGCCAGCAGCCAAGACGGAAGAGGCACTGAAGCTTTCTTT. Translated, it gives CASSQDGRGTEAFF.